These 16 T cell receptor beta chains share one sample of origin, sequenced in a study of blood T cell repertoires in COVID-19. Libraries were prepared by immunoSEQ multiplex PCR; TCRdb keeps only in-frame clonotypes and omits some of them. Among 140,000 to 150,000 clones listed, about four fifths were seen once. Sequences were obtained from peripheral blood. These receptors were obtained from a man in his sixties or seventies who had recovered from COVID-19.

For the CDR3, the DNA is TGCAGTGCTCAGCCGCGGGACAGGCAGTTCTTC. Translating gives CSAQPRDRQFF. The rearrangement uses TRBV20-1 and TRBJ2-1; D possibly corresponds to TRBD1 (7 bases). Germline CDR1 reads DFQATT; CDR2 reads SNEGSKA (reference sequence). The CDR3 has 11 residues. The V end lost 5 bases, the J end lost 12 bases, and 14 bases lay between the germline ends.

The CDR3 DNA follows: TGTGCCAGCAGCCAGTACCTTAGCTCTCAAGAGACCCAGTACTTC. Translating gives CASSQYLSSQETQYF. This chain connects TRBV7-2 to TRBJ2-5; no firm D call. CDR1 is SGHTA, CDR2 FQGNSA, per germline. The CDR3 has 15 residues. V lost 5 bases, J lost 2 bases, and 15 bases lay in between.

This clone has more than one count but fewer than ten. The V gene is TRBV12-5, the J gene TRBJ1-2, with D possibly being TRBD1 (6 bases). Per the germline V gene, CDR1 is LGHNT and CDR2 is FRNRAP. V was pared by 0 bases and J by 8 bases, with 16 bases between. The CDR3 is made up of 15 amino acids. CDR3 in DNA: TGTGCTAGTGGTTTGGTAGGCGGGGGGCCAGGCGGCTACACCTTC. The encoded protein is CASGLVGGGPGGYTF.

This chain's CDR3 is CASSHRLRGNIQYF. The CDR3 region has the DNA TGTGCCAGCAGCCACCGCCTCAGGGGAAACATTCAGTACTTC. The chain joins TRBV13 to TRBJ2-4; perhaps TRBD1 as D (6 bases). Germline CDR1 and CDR2: PRHDT and FYEKMQ (reference sequence). The CDR3 length is 14 residues. V was pared by 5 bases and J by 6 bases, with 14 bases between.

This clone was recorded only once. CDR3 in amino acids: CASSLSGQGLQETQYF. In nucleotides, the CDR3 is TGTGCCAGCAGTTTATCGGGACAGGGGCTCCAAGAGACCCAGTACTTC. The chain joins TRBV28 to TRBJ2-5, with TRBD1 matching over 10 bases. V trimming: 1 base; J trimming: 1 base; junction bases outside the gene matches: 3. This CDR3 spans 16 amino acids. Germline loops: CDR1 MDHEN, CDR2 SYDVKM.

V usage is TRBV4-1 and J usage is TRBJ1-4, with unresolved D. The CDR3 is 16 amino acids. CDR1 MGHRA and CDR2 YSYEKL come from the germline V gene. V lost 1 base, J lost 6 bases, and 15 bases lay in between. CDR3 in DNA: TGCGCCAGCAGCCAAGGCTGGGCAGTGGATTATGAAAAACTGTTTTTT. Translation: CASSQGWAVDYEKLFF.

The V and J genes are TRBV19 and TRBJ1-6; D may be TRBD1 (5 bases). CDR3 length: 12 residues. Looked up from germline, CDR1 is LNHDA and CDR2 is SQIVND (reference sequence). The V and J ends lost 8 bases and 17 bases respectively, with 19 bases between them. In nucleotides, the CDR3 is TGTGCCAGTGGGGAGGGGCAGAACCCCTTCCACTTT. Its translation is CASGEGQNPFHF.

The CDR3 DNA is TGTGCCTGGAGAAAGCGGGGTGGCACAGATACGCAGTATTTT. Protein product: CAWRKRGGTDTQYF. The J gene is TRBJ2-3, the V gene TRBV30, with 7 bases lining up with TRBD2. Germline lookup yields CDR1 GTSNPN and CDR2 SVGIG (reference sequence). The CDR3 totals 14 residues. V lost 3 bases, J lost 1 base, and 4 bases stayed unmatched.

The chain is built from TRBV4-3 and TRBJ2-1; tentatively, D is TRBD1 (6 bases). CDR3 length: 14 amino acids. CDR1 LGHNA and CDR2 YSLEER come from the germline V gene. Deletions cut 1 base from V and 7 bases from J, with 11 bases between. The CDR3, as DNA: TGCGCCAGCAGCCAAGCAGGGGTTACGAATGAGCAGTTCTTC. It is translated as CASSQAGVTNEQFF.

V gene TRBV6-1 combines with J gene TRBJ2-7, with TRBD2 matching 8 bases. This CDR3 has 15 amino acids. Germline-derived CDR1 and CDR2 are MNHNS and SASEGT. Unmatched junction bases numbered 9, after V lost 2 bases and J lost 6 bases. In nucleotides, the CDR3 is TGTGCCAGCAGTGAAACGGGAGGGCCTAGGGGCGAGCAGTACTTC. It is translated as CASSETGGPRGEQYF.

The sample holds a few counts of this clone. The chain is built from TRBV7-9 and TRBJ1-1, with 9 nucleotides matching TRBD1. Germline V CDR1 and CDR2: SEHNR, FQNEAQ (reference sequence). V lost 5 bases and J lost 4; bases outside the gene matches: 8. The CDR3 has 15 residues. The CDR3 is CASSLGQGLGTEAFF. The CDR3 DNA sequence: TGTGCCAGCAGCCTCGGACAGGGGTTGGGCACTGAAGCTTTCTTT.

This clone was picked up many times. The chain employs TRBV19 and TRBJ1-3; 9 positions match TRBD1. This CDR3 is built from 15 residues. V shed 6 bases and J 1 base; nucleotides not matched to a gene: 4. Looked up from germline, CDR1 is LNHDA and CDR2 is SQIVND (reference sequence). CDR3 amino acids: CASRPDRGSGNTIYF. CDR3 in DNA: TGTGCCAGTAGGCCCGACAGGGGGTCTGGAAACACCATATATTTT.

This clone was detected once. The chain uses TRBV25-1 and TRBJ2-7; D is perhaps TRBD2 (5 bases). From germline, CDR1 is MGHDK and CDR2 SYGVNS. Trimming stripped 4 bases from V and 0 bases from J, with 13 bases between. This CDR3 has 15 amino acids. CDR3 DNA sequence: TGTGCCAGCAGTGCCACGGACTTAAGCTCCTACGAGCAGTACTTC. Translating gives CASSATDLSSYEQYF.

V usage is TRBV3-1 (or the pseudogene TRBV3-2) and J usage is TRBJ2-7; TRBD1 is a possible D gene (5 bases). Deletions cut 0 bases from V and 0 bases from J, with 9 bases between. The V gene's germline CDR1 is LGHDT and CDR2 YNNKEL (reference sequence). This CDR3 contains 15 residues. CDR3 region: CASSQEVGVSYEQYF. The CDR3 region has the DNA TGTGCCAGCAGCCAAGAAGTAGGGGTCTCCTACGAGCAGTACTTC.

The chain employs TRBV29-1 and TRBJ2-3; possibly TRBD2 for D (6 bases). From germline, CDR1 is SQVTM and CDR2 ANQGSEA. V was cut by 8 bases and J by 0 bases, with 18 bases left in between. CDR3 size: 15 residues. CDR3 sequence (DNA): TGCAGCCTCACGAGGGGACTGATTAGCACAGATACGCAGTATTTT. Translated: CSLTRGLISTDTQYF.

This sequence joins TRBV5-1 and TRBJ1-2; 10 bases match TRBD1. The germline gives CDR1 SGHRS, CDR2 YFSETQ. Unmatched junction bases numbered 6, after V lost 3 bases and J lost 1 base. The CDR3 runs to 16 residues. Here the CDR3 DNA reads TGCGCCAGCAGCTACCGGGACAGGGGACTTAACTATGGCTACACCTTC. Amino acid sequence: CASSYRDRGLNYGYTF.